This T cell receptor beta chain was observed in a study of T cell responses to AZD1222 COVID-19 vaccine. General study points: Of spike-specific TCRs, nearly half reportedly target regions left unmutated in variants. Spike as a whole was targeted by vaccine-associated CD4 TCRs, dominant at 160-218 and 743-854. Without day 14 samples, only post-peak T cell repertoires were studied. At baseline, seropositivity was found in only six or seven AZD1222 recipients.

The CDR3 is made up of 17 amino acids. Germline CDR1 and CDR2: GTSNPN and SVGIG (reference sequence). V was pared by 1 base and J by 6 bases, with 15 bases of the junction left unmatched. For this clone: No antigen is known for it.

Only in-frame clones appear in the TCRdb table, and some are missing; sequencing was by immunoSEQ multiplex PCR. The sample records approximately 90,000 clones, 90% to 95% being singletons. This TCR came from an adult in good health. The sequencing used peripheral blood, collected on day 0 of AZD1222 vaccination. The chain uses TRBV30 and TRBJ1-2; 9 bases are a match to TRBD1. Here the CDR3 DNA reads TGTGCCTGGAGTGCTGACCGGGACAGGGTCCAGGTTGATGGCTACACCTTC. This codes for CAWSADRDRVQVDGYTF.